This TCR beta chain was sequenced in a study of cytomegalovirus exposure and HLA in healthy donors (dated by TCRdb to about 2017). Regarding the research as a whole: In an earlier analysis of some 610 of the donors, around 300 Gb of sequence data and 95 million to 130 million unique TCR beta sequences from 150 million to 200 million T cells were reported. To predict cytomegalovirus infection status, the study brought together high-throughput TCR immunosequencing, statistical association of individual TCRs with disease status, and machine learning. The later analysis used no new phenotypic data to find candidate immune exposures, relying instead on TCR beta sequences and their occurrence across donors. Among roughly 400 genotyped donors of the cohort, an average of roughly 230,000 unique TCR beta nucleotide sequences was sequenced per donor, of which roughly 18% were non-productive. To study patterns of TCR occurrence, a later analysis re-analyzed previously published TCR beta repertoires from several hundred donors and added high-resolution HLA genotyping. An early release that covered about 600 HLA-typed donors contained approximately 290 gigabases of sequencing data and 65 million to 100 million unique TCR sequences. Typing coverage varied by locus: about 629-640 donors for A, B, C, DRB1 and DQB1; roughly 520 for DQA1; some 610 for DPA1; roughly 450 for DPB1. Every repertoire in the discovery cohort had been generated on one and the same sequencing platform. In addition to the first cohort of 666 subjects, a separate validation cohort of approximately 130 different subjects was used. Roughly five DR-DQ haplotypes were treated as single units for association and clustering because of strong linkage in the cohort. HLA typing covered class I and class II loci at four-digit resolution. Donor age, sex, ethnicity and CMV serostatus were compiled together with the repertoire data. Of the roughly 400 genotyped donors, 80% to 90% were placed in the genetic ancestry cluster associated with self-reported Caucasian donors. The study aimed to test whether cataloging public T cell receptors could reveal signatures of past pathogen exposure. In a later genetic analysis, genome-wide SNP genotypes for about 55% of the 666 donors were used, and that subset was treated as a discovery cohort. In an earlier analysis of 550 to 700 of the donors, high-throughput TCR beta sequencing was used to judge whether each TCR beta V gene segment behaved as functional or pseudogenic. The T cell repertoires of some 670 subjects were profiled by immunosequencing and related to cytomegalovirus serostatus.

The cohort consisted of fewer than 700 healthy bone marrow donors. At the time of sampling, all cohort members were nominally healthy, though unrecorded immune exposures were likely present. The donor was CMV seronegative and belonged to the group of around 350 seronegative cohort members. Each donor provided a peripheral blood sample, and peripheral blood mononuclear cells were used for TCR beta sequencing. Genomic DNA extraction from the blood cell samples was performed with the Qiagen DNeasy Blood Extraction Kit. Receptor amplification or capture employed the immunoSEQ multiplex PCR assay. The multiplex PCR relied on a mix of 60 forward primers for TCR Vbeta segments and 13 reverse primers for TCR Jbeta segments. A multiplex PCR assay on genomic DNA amplified the CDR3 region of rearranged TCR beta genes. The amplified TCR beta libraries were sequenced on the Illumina HiSeq System as 87-base-pair reads. Per the authors' processing: A later analysis tallied tens of millions of unique TCR beta chains across the 600 to 700 repertoires, and about 12 million of those chains were shared by two or more donors. To remove PCR and sequencing errors, raw reads were error-corrected and collapsed into unique sequences using a nearest-neighbor algorithm that merged closely related sequences. Alignment of CDR3 sequences to IMGT reference sequences was used to assign V, D and J gene segments. For a sequence to be retained, a match of at least six nucleotides was required to both a V gene segment and a J gene segment. Rearrangements were classified as productive when the CDR3 lacked stop codons and remained in frame with V and J, and all other rearrangements were classified as non-productive. CDR3 was defined by IMGT convention, running from the second conserved V-encoded cysteine to the conserved J-encoded phenylalanine. Sequences without an unambiguous match to a single V gene segment were excluded from the earlier analysis of 450 to 750 of the donors. An earlier analysis of 500 to 600 of the donors classified V segments as functional when productive rearrangements were above 56.7% and as segregating when the standard deviation between donors was above 5%. A statistical classification framework was developed to diagnose cytomegalovirus status using the catalog of TCR beta chain sequences. In a later analysis, TCR nucleotide sequences were compared against IMGT/GENE-DB human TR gene sequences so that V and J genes could be assigned. A later analysis assigned CDR3 sequences and most-parsimonious VDJ recombination scenarios with the TCRdist pipeline. In a later analysis, each TCR beta chain was defined by its CDR3 amino acid sequence together with its V-gene family, and reads without a unique V-gene family were excluded. To address suspected cross-contamination and a sequencing artifact, a later analysis removed some 620 highly shared, low-generation-probability nucleotide sequences. In a later analysis, a clonal expansion index was calculated for each public chain from normalized within-repertoire ranks of inferred template counts. In a later analysis, generation probabilities were computed using a VDJ recombination model fitted to out-of-frame rearrangements, and the results were checked against IGoR. In a later analysis, TCR-TCR, TCR-HLA and TCR-CMV co-occurrence was scored with hypergeometric tests, and a repertoire-size bias correction was applied to TCR pairs. False discovery rates were estimated in a later analysis by permuting HLA or CMV assignments 20 times. In a later analysis, co-occurring TCRs were grouped using DBSCAN, and TCRdist sequence similarity was added for clustering within HLA-allele-positive subsets. For co-occurrence clustering, repertoires with fewer than 30,000 or more than 120,000 public chains were excluded, along with about five repertoires with anomalous nucleotide sharing. TCRdb took this table from immuneACCESS and kept in-frame rearrangements with V and J called. Such tables lack part of the clones; where checked against another copy, unresolved V genes explain under half of the gap, and the rest is unexplained. V and J calls and clone size follow that table, whereas D and trimming were derived from the DNA. Present in this sample are some 130,000 clones, approximately 77% of which were seen just once. The top ten constitute around 2% of the sample.

Study-level results and caveats: Because counts were too low, about 18 rarely observed V segments, including chromosome 9 orphons, were excluded from the earlier analysis of 500 to 700 of the donors. A further reported finding was that TCR beta sequences accurately predicted the HLA-A and HLA-B alleles for most subjects in the first cohort. In the study, 150 to 200 TCR beta chains were listed as associated with cytomegalovirus. When HLA alleles, especially DR and DQ, strongly co-occurred, TCR associations were difficult to assign to individual alleles. Because some donors lacked HLA typing at each locus, the association tests relied only on the typed subset. According to a later genetic analysis, donors in an Asian-associated ancestry cluster had fewer N-insertions in productive TCRs than the roughly 700-donor mean. In a later analysis, most CMV-associated TCR beta chains were found to appear HLA-restricted, with HLA associations seemingly driven largely by CMV exposure. The sequencing pipeline was judged likely to have produced a cluster of highly shared sequence variants as a technical artifact. According to a later analysis, parvovirus B19, influenza, CMV and Epstein-Barr virus appeared linked to several top co-occurrence clusters. An earlier analysis of approximately 500 of the donors showed that most TCR beta V segments appeared in productive rearrangements either about 90% or about 30% of the time, which broadly matched IMGT annotations. According to a later analysis, TCR association rates differed among HLA loci, with DRB1 alleles showing the most associated TCRs and HLA-C alleles showing the fewest. The authors suggested that the approach could potentially be generalized to other disease states and immunological phenotypes. Three of the identified cytomegalovirus-associated TCR beta chains were confirmed in vitro to be specific for cytomegalovirus antigens. This cohort had only TCR beta chains sequenced, and the lack of alpha or paired-chain data limited which features could be detected. The presence/absence analyses assumed that sequencing depth was roughly uniform across donors, and that assumption may not be true. The only immune exposure information available for the cohort was CMV serostatus. Because the 87-base-pair reads could not distinguish some IMGT-functional V segments, including TRBV6-2 and TRBV6-3, those segments were excluded. Linkage disequilibrium might explain the correlated functional status among segregating V segments, but an unknown experimental factor could not be ruled out. A later analysis found that HLA-associated TCR beta chains were more clonally expanded and had lower generation probabilities than equally common non-associated chains. In a later analysis, 15,000 to 20,000 TCR beta sequences were associated with specific HLA alleles at a false discovery rate of 0.05. Cytomegalovirus status was reported to be diagnosed by the classifier with high specificity and sensitivity in both the original and validation cohorts. Across donors, most TCR sequences were observed very rarely, whereas some public TCRs were present in many individuals. A later genetic analysis associated a missense DCLRE1C variant with V-gene and J-gene trimming of TCR beta chains, and an independent cohort replicated the association.

Turning to this clone: The clone's antigen remains unknown. No much larger clone is present one base from it, and per-base qualities are unavailable.

From the germline V gene (reference sequence), CDR1 is SEHNR and CDR2 is FQNEAQ. Germline trimming amounts to 1 base on V and 7 bases on J, with 4 as the count of junction bases outside the gene matches. From the cysteine up to the phenylalanine, the CDR3 has a length of 14 residues. Only the CDR3 DNA stays, 42 bases, in frame from base 1. What was sequenced was PBMCs. The V and J segments used are TRBV7-9 and TRBJ1-2; TRBD1 agrees with 9 junctional bases. The sequence was obtained from a man aged 25-45 years in good health and CMV-seronegative. The sequenced DNA is TGTGCCAGCAGCTTAGGGACAGGGGATGGTGGCTACACCTTC. This sequence encodes CASSLGTGDGGYTF. Full variable domain (CDR3 extended with the reference TRBV7-9 and TRBJ1-2 proteins): DTGVSQNPRHKITKRGQNVTFRCDPISEHNRLYWYRQTLGQGPEFLTYFQNEAQLEKSRLLSDRFSAERPKGSFSTLEIQRTEQGDSAMYLCASSLGTGDGGYTFGSGTRLTVV.